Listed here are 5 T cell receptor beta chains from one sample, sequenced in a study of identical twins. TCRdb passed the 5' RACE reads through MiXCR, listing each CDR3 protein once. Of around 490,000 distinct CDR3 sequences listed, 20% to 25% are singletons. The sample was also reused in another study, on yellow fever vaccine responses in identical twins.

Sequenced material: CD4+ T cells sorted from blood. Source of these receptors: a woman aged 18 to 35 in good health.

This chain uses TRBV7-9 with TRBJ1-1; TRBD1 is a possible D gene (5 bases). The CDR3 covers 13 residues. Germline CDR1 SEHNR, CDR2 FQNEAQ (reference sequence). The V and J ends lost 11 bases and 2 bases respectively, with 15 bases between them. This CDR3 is CAADGAENTEAFF. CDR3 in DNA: TGTGCCGCGGACGGGGCAGAAAACACTGAAGCTTTCTTT.

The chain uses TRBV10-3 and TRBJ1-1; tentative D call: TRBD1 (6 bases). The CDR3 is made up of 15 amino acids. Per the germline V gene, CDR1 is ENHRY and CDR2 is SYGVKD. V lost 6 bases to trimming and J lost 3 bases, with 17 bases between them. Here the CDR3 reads CAISRAGGGYTEAFF. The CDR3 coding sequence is TGTGCCATCAGCCGAGCGGGAGGGGGGTACACTGAAGCTTTCTTT.

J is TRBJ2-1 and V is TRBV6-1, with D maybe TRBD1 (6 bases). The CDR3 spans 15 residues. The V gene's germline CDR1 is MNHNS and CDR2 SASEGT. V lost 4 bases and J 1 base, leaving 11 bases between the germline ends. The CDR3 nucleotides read TGTGCCAGCAGTGTGGGGGCACAATCCTACAATGAGCAGTTCTTC. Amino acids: CASSVGAQSYNEQFF.

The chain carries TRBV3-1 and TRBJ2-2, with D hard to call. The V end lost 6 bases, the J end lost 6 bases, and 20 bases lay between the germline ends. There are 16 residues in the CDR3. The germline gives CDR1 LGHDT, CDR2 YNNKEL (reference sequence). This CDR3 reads CASRQSSLGSSGELFF. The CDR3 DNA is TGTGCCAGCAGGCAGTCGAGTTTAGGATCATCCGGGGAGCTGTTTTTT.

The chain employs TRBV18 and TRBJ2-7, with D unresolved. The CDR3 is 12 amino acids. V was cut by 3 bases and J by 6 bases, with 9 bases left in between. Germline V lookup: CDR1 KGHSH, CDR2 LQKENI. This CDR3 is CASSPGPREQYF. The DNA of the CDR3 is TGTGCCAGCTCACCTGGGCCGCGCGAGCAGTACTTC.